This T cell receptor (beta chain) was captured by sequencing in a study of CD8+ T cells in alopecia areata. RNA, once extracted, was reverse transcribed into cDNA for use as the sequencing template. TCRdb's copy holds only in-frame clones and misses some; the assay was immunoSEQ multiplex PCR. This sample has tens of thousands of clones, with roughly 65% found just once. The treatment here: oral pan-JAK inhibitor, 5-10 mg twice daily. Germline V lookup: CDR1 SQVTM, CDR2 ANQGSEA. The V end lost 4 bases, the J end lost 3 bases, and 9 bases lay between the germline ends. The CDR3 runs to 12 residues. The source of this sequence is a human donor with alopecia areata. The specimen comprised CD8+ T cells sorted from blood, sampled at week 4, from a patient treated with tofacitinib. The chain recombines TRBV29-1 with TRBJ1-1; TRBD1 is a possible D gene (5 bases). The DNA for the CDR3 is TGCAGCGTTGTCAAAGGGGACACTGAAGCTTTCTTT. It is translated as CSVVKGDTEAFF.